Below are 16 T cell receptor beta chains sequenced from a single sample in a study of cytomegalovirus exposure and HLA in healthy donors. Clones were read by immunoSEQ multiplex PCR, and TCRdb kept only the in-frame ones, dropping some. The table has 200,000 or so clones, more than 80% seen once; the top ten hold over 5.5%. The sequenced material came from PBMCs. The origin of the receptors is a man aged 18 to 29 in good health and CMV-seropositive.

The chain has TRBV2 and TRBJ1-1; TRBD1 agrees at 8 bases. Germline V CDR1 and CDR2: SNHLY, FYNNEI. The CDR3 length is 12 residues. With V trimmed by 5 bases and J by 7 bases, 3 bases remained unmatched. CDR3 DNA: TGTGCCAGCAGTTCAGGGGGCATTGAAGCTTTCTTT. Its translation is CASSSGGIEAFF.

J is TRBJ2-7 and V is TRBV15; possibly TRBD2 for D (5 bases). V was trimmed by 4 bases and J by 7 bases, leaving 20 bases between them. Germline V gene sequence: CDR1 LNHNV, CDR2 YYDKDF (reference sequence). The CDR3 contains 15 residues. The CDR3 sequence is CATSTPNLFTGEQYF. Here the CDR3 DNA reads TGTGCCACCAGCACCCCCAACCTTTTTACGGGGGAGCAGTACTTC.

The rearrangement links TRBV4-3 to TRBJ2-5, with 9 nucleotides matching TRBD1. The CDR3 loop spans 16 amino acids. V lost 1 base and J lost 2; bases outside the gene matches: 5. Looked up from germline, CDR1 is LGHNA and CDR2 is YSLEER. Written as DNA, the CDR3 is TGCGCCAGCAGCCAAGGCCCGGACAGGGGTCAAGAGACCCAGTACTTC. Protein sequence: CASSQGPDRGQETQYF.

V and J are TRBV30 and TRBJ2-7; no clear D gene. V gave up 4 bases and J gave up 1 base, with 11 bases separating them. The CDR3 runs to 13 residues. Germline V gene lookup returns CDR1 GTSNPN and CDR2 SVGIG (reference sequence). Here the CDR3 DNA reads TGTGCCTGGAATCCCACAGTTTCCTACGAGCAGTACTTC. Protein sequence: CAWNPTVSYEQYF.

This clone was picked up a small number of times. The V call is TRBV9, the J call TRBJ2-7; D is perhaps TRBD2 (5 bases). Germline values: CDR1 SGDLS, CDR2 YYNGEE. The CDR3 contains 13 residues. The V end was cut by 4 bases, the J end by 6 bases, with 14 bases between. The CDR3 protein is CASSFRGEGEQYF. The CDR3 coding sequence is TGTGCCAGCAGCTTTCGGGGAGAGGGCGAGCAGTACTTC.

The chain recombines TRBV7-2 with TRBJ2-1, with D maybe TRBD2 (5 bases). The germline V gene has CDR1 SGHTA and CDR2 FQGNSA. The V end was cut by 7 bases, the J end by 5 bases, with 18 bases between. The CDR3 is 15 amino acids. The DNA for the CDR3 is TGTGCCAGCACCTTGGGCCTAGCTGGAAACAATGAGCAGTTCTTC. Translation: CASTLGLAGNNEQFF.

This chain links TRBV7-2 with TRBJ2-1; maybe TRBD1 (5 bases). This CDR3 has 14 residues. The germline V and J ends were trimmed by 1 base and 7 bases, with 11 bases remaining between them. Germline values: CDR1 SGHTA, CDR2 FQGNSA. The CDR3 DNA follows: TGTGCCAGCAGCTTAGGAGCAGGGTGGAATGAGCAGTTCTTC. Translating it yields CASSLGAGWNEQFF. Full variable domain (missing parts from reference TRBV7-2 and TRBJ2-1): GAGVSQSPSNKVTEKGKDVELRCDPISGHTALYWYRQSLGQGLEFLIYFQGNSAPDKSGLPSDRFSAERTGGSVSTLTIQRTQQEDSAVYLCASSLGAGWNEQFFGPGTRLTVL.

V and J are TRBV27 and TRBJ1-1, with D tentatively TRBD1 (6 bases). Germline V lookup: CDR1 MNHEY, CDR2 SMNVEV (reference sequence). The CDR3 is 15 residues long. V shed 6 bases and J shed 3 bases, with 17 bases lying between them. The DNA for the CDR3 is TGTGCCAGCAGAGCCGGGGGGGCTTGGCACACTGAAGCTTTCTTT. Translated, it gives CASRAGGAWHTEAFF.

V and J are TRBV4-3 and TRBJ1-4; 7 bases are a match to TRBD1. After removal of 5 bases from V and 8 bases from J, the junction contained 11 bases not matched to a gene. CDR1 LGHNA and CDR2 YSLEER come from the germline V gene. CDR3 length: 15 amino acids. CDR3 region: CASSSWTGLDEKLFF. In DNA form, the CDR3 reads TGCGCCAGCAGCTCTTGGACAGGCTTGGACGAAAAACTGTTTTTT.

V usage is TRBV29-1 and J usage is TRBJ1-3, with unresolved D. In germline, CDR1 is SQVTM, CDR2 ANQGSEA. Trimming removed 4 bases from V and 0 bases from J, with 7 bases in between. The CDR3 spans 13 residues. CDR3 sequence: CSVVALSGNTIYF. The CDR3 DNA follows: TGCAGCGTTGTGGCTCTCTCTGGAAACACCATATATTTT.

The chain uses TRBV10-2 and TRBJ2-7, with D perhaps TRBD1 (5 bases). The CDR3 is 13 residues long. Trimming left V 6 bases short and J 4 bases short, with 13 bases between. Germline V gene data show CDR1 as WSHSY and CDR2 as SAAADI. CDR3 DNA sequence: TGCGCCAGCAGGGATAACAGGATATACGAGCAGTACTTC. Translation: CASRDNRIYEQYF.

The CDR3 sequence: CATAPYGSPLAKNIQYF. The CDR3 DNA reads TGTGCCACCGCCCCTTACGGGAGTCCACTAGCCAAAAACATTCAGTACTTC. The V and J genes are TRBV5-4 and TRBJ2-4, with TRBD2 as a possible D gene (6 bases). Germline V gene lookup returns CDR1 SGHNT and CDR2 YYREEE (reference sequence). V dropped 9 bases and J dropped 0 bases, with 22 bases sitting between them. There are 17 residues in the CDR3.

The CDR3 DNA reads TGTGCTAGTGGTCTACCGGGACAGGGGGCGAATGAGCAGTTCTTC. This sequence encodes CASGLPGQGANEQFF. The chain recombines TRBV12-5 with TRBJ2-1; 12 bases are a match to TRBD1. Germline values: CDR1 LGHNT, CDR2 FRNRAP. The CDR3 contains 15 residues. With V trimmed by 5 bases and J by 7 bases, 6 bases remained unmatched.

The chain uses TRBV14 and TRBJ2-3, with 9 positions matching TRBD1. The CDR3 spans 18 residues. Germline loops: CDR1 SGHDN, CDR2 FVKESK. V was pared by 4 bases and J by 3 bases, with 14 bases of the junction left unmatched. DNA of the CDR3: TGTGCCAGCAGCCTTCGGCGCGGGACAGGGAAGAGTACAGATACGCAGTATTTT. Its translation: CASSLRRGTGKSTDTQYF.

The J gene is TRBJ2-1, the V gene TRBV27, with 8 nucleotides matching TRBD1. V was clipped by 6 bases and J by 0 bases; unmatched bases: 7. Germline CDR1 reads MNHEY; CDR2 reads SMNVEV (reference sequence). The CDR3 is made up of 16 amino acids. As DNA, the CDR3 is TGTGCCAGCAGGACGCAGGGGGCTAGCTCCTACAATGAGCAGTTCTTC. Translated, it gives CASRTQGASSYNEQFF.

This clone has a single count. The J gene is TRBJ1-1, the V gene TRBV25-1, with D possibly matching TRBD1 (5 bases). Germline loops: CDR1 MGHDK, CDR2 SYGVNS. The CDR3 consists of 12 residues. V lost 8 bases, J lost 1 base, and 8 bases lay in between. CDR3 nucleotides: TGTGCCAGCCTAACAGGGAACACTGAAGCTTTCTTT. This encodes CASLTGNTEAFF.